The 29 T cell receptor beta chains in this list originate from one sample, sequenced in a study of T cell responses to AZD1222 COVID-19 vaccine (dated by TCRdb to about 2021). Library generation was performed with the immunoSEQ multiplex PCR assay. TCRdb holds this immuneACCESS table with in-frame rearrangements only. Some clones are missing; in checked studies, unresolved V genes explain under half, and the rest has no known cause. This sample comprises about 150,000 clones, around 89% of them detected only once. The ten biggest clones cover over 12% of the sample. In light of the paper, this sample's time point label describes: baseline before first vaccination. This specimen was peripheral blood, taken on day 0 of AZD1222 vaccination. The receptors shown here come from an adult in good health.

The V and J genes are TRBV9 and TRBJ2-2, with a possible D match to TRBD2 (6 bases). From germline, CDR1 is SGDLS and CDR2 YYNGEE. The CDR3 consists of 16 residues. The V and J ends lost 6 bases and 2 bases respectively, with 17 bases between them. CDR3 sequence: CASTGRGLINTGELFF. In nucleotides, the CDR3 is TGTGCCAGCACCGGAAGGGGACTTATTAACACCGGGGAGCTGTTTTTT.

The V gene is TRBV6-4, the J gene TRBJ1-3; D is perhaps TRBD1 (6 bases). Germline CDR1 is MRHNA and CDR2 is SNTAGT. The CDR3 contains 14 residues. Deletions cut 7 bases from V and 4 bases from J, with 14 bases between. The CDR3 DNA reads TGTGCCAGCAAACAAAGGGGGTCCGGAAACACCATATATTTT. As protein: CASKQRGSGNTIYF.

CDR3 DNA sequence: TGTGCCAGTAGTCCCCCGGGTTCCCTAGCTTTCTTT. It yields the protein CASSPPGSLAFF. The chain carries TRBV19 and TRBJ1-1; no clear D. This CDR3 spans 12 amino acids. Germline lookup yields CDR1 LNHDA and CDR2 SQIVND (reference sequence). Trimming took 5 bases from V and 10 from J, leaving 14 bases between them.

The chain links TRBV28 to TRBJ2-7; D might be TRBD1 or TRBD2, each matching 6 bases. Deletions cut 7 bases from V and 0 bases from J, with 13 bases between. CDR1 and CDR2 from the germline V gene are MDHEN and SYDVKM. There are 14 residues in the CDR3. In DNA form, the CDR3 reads TGTGCCAGCACCCTAGGGGGGAGCTCCTACGAGCAGTACTTC. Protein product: CASTLGGSSYEQYF.

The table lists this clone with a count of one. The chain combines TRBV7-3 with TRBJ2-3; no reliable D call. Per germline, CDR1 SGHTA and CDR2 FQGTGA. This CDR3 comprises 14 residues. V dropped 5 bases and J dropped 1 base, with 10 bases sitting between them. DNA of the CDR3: TGTGCCAGCAGCCCCCAGCCCGGCACAGATACGCAGTATTTT. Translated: CASSPQPGTDTQYF. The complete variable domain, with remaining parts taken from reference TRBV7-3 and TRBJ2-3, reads GAGVSQTPSNKVTEKGKYVELRCDPISGHTALYWYRQSLGQGPEFLIYFQGTGAADDSGLPNDRFFAVRPEGSVSTLKIQRTERGDSAVYLCASSPQPGTDTQYFGPGTRLTVL.

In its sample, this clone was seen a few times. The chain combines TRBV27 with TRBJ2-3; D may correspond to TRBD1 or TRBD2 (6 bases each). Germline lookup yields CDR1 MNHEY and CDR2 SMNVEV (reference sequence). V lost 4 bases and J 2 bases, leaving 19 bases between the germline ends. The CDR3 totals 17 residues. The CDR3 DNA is TGTGCCAGCAGTTCCCCTAAGGGGGGATTCTACACAGATACGCAGTATTTT. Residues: CASSSPKGGFYTDTQYF.

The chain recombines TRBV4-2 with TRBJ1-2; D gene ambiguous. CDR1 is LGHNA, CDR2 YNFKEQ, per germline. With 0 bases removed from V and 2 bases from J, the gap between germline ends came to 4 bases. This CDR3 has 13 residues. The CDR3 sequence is CASSQERNYGYTF. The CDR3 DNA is TGTGCCAGCAGCCAAGAACGGAACTATGGCTACACCTTC.

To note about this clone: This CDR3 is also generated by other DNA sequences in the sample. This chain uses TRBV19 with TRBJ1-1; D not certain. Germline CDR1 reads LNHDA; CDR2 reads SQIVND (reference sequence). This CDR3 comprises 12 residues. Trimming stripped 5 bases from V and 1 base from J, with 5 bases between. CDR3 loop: CASSPRNTEAFF. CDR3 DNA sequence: TGTGCCAGTAGTCCCCGGAACACTGAAGCTTTCTTT.

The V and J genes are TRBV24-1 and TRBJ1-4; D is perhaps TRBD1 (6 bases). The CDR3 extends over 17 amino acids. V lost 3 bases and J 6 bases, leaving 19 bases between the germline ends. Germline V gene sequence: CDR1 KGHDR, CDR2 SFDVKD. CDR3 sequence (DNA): TGTGCCACCAGTGATAGTGGTCCTAGGGGGGGATATGAAAAACTGTTTTTT. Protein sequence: CATSDSGPRGGYEKLFF.

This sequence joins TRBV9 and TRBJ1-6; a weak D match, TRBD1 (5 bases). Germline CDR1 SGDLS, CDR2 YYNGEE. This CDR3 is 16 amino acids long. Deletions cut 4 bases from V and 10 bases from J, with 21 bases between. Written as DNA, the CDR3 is TGTGCCAGCAGCCTAGGCCTCAGGGAAGGGAGGTCACCCCTCCACTTT. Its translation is CASSLGLREGRSPLHF.

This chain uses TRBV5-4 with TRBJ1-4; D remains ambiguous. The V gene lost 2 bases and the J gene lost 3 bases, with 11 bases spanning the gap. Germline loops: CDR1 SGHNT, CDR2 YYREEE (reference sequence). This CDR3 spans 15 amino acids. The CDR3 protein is CASSLEVGANEKLFF. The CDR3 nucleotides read TGTGCCAGCAGCTTAGAGGTGGGAGCTAATGAAAAACTGTTTTTT.

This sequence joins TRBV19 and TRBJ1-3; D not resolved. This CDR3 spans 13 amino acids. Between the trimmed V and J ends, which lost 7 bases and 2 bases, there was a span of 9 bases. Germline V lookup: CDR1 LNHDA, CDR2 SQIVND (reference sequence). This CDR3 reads CASTSGAGNTIYF. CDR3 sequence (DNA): TGTGCCAGTACCTCGGGAGCTGGAAACACCATATATTTT.

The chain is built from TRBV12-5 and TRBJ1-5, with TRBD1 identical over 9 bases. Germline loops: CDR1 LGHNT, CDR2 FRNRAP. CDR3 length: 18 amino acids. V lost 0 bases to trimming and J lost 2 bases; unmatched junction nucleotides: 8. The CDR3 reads CASGLVDRGICCNQPQHF. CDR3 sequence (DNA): TGTGCTAGTGGTTTGGTGGACAGGGGAATTTGTTGCAATCAGCCCCAGCATTTT.

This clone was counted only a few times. CDR3 coding DNA: TGTGCCAGCAGTACCTACAGGGACGCTAACTATGGCTACACCTTC. Its translation: CASSTYRDANYGYTF. J is TRBJ1-2 and V is TRBV27; tentative D call: TRBD1 (6 bases). The length of the CDR3 is 15 residues. Trimming stripped 5 bases from V and 0 bases from J, with 13 bases between. Germline V gene data show CDR1 as MNHEY and CDR2 as SMNVEV (reference sequence).

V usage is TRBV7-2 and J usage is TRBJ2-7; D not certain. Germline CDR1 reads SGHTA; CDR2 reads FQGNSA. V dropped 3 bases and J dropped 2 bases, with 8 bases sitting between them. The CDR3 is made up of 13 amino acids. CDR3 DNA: TGTGCCAGCAGCTTCGGCCCTGCCTACGAGCAGTACTTC. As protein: CASSFGPAYEQYF.

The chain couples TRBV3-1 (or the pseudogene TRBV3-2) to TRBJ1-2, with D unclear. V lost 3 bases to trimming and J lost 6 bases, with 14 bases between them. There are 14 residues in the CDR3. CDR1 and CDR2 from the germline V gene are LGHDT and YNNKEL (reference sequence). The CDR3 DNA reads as TGTGCCAGCAGCCAGGGTAGACCGCCGCATGGCTACACCTTC. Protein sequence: CASSQGRPPHGYTF.

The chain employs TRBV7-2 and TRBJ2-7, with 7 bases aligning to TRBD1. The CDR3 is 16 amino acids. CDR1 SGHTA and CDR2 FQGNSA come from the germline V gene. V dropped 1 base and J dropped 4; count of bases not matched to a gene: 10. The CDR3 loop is CASSLGVVGGAYEQYF. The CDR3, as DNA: TGTGCCAGCAGCTTAGGAGTTGTAGGGGGCGCGTACGAGCAGTACTTC.

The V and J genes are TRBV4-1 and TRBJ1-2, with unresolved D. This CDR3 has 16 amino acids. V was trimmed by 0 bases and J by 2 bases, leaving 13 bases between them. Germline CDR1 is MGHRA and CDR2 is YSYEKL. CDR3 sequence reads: CASSQDYLILNYGYTF. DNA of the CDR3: TGCGCCAGCAGCCAAGATTATCTCATACTCAACTATGGCTACACCTTC.

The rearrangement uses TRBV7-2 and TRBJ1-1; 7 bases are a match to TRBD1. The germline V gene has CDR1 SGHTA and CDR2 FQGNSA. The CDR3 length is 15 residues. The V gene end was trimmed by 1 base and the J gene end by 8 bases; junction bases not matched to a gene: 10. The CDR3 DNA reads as TGTGCCAGCAGCTTAGTTATCGTTAGGGGGCAGGAAGCTTTCTTT. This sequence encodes CASSLVIVRGQEAFF.

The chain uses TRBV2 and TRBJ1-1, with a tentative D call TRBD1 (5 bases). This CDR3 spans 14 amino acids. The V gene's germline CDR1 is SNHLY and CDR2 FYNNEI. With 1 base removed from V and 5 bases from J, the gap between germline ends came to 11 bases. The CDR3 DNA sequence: TGTGCCAGCAGTGAAGAGGGGATTAGTACTGAAGCTTTCTTT. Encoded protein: CASSEEGISTEAFF.

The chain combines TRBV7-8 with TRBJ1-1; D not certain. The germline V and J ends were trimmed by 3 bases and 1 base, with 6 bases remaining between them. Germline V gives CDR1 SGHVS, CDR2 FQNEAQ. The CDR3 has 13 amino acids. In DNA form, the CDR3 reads TGTGCCAGCAGCTTTAGTGGGAACACTGAAGCTTTCTTT. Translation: CASSFSGNTEAFF.

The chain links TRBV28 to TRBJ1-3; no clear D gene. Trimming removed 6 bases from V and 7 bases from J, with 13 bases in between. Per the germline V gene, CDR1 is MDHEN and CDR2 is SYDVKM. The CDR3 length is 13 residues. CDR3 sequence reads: CASSRRARNTIYF. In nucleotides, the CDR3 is TGTGCCAGCAGCCGCCGGGCGAGGAACACCATATATTTT.

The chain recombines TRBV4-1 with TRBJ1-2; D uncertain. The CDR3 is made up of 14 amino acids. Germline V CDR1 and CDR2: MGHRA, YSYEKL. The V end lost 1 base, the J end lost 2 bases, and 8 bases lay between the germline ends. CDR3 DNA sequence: TGCGCCAGCAGCCAAGTGGCAGCAAACTATGGCTACACCTTC. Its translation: CASSQVAANYGYTF.

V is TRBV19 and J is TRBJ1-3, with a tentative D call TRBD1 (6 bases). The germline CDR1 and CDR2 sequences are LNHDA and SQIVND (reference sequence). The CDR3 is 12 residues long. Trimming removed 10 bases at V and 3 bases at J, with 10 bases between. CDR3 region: CATRTDGNTIYF. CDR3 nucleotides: TGTGCCACACGGACAGATGGAAACACCATATATTTT.

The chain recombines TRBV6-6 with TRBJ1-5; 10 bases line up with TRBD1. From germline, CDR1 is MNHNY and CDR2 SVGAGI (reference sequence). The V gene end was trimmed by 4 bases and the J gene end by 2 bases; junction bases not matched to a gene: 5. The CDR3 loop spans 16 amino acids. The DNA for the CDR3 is TGTGCCAGCAGTTCCTGGACAGGGGGTGGCAATCAGCCCCAGCATTTT. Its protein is CASSSWTGGGNQPQHF.

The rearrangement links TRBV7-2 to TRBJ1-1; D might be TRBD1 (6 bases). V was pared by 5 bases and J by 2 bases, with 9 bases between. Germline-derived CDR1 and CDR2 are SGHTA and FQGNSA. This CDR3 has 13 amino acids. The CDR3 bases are TGTGCCAGCAGCGCAGGGACAAACACTGAAGCTTTCTTT. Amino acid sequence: CASSAGTNTEAFF.

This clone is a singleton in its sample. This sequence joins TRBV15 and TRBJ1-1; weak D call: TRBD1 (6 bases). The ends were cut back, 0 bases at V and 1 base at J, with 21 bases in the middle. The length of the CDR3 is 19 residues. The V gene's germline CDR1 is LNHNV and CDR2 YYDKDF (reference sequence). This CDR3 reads CATSRDLRGQGRGNTEAFF. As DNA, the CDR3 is TGTGCCACCAGCAGAGATCTGCGGGGGCAGGGTAGGGGGAACACTGAAGCTTTCTTT.

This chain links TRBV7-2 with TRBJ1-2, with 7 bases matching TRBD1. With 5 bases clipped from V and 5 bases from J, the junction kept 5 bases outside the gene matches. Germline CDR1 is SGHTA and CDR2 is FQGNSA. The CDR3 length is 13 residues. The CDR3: CASSRDSSYGYTF. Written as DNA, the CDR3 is TGTGCCAGCAGCAGGGACAGTTCGTATGGCTACACCTTC.

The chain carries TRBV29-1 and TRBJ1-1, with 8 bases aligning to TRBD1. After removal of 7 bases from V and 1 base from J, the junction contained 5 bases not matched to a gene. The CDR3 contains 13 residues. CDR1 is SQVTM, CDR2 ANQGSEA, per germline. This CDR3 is CSGGQAPNTEAFF. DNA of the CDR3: TGCAGCGGGGGACAGGCCCCGAACACTGAAGCTTTCTTT. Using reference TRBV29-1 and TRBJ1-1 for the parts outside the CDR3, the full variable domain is SAVISQKPSRDICQRGTSLTIQCQVDSQVTMMFWYRQQPGQSLTLIATANQGSEATYESGFVIDKFPISRPNLTFSTLTVSNMSPEDSSIYLCSGGQAPNTEAFFGQGTRLTVV.